These 20 T cell receptor beta chains originate from one sample sequenced in a study of beta chain features in type 1 diabetes. The study's findings and limits: There was a moderate but significant shortening of TCRB CDR3s in all four CD4+ subsets of Type 1 diabetes patients.

The entirety of the isolated RNA underwent reverse transcription, so expressed TCRB transcripts were sequenced. Using immunoSEQ multiplex PCR, the repertoire was profiled, and TCRdb retains in-frame clones only, with some absent. The data hold 250,000 to 300,000 clones, with around 25% observed a single time. Their antigen targets remain unknown. Sequenced material: naive CD4+ T cells from blood. These receptors were obtained from a woman in her 30s with type 1 diabetes.

The chain uses TRBV4-2 and TRBJ2-7; no reliable D call. The length of the CDR3 is 11 residues. CDR1 is LGHNA and CDR2 is YNFKEQ in the germline V gene. The V gene lost 1 base and the J gene lost 10 bases, with 8 bases spanning the gap. In DNA, the CDR3 is TGTGCCAGCAGCCAAGGCGCGAGTCAGTACTTC. Protein product: CASSQGASQYF.

J is TRBJ2-7 and V is TRBV29-1, with 13 bases matching TRBD2. The CDR3 is 13 residues long. Germline V lookup: CDR1 SQVTM, CDR2 ANQGSEA. J gave up 7 bases and V 7 bases, and 7 bases lay outside the gene matches. CDR3 in DNA: TGCAGCGGCAGACTAGCGGGAGGAGGTGAGCAGTACTTC. Protein product: CSGRLAGGGEQYF.

The genes are TRBV4-2 and TRBJ2-5, with D uncertain. V was clipped by 0 bases and J by 5 bases, with 16 bases between them. Germline V CDR1 and CDR2: LGHNA, YNFKEQ. The CDR3 runs 16 residues. The CDR3 region has the DNA TGTGCCAGCAGCCAAGATCCAAGCGCCTTCCTTGAGACCCAGTACTTC. Its translation: CASSQDPSAFLETQYF.

This chain connects TRBV7-3 to TRBJ2-3; 12 bases line up with TRBD2. V trimming: 4 bases; J trimming: 2 bases; junction bases outside the gene matches: 4. This CDR3 has 16 amino acids. Germline loops: CDR1 SGHTA, CDR2 FQGTGA. The CDR3 sequence: CASSSGLAGYTDTQYF. Here the CDR3 DNA reads TGTGCCAGCAGCTCCGGACTAGCGGGATACACAGATACGCAGTATTTT.

The chain has TRBV6-1 and TRBJ1-2; 10 bases map to TRBD1. Trimming took 3 bases from V and 5 from J; bases not matched to a gene: 6. Per the germline V gene, CDR1 is MNHNS and CDR2 is SASEGT. The CDR3 has 15 residues. The CDR3 DNA sequence: TGTGCCAGCAGTGACTTACCGGGACAGGGGTATGGCTACACCTTC. This encodes CASSDLPGQGYGYTF.

A few counts support this clone. The rearrangement joins TRBV29-1 to TRBJ2-7; tentatively, D is TRBD2 (5 bases). Trimming removed 6 bases at V and 0 bases at J, with 15 bases between. The length of the CDR3 is 14 residues. Germline CDR1 is SQVTM and CDR2 is ANQGSEA. This CDR3 is CSVYTRHSSYEQYF. CDR3 DNA sequence: TGCAGCGTGTATACTAGGCATAGCTCCTACGAGCAGTACTTC.

A few counts support this clone. The rearrangement links TRBV6-1 to TRBJ2-1; 7 positions match TRBD1. V dropped 0 bases and J dropped 2; count of bases not matched to a gene: 4. Germline V CDR1 and CDR2: MNHNS, SASEGT. This CDR3 is built from 16 residues. The CDR3: CASSEAPGGTYNEQFF. CDR3 in DNA: TGTGCCAGCAGTGAAGCGCCAGGGGGAACCTACAATGAGCAGTTCTTC.

This clone appeared a few times. This chain links TRBV19 with TRBJ2-7, with 16 nucleotides matching TRBD2. V gave up 10 bases and J gave up 5 bases; unmatched junction bases: 11. Germline-derived CDR1 and CDR2 are LNHDA and SQIVND (reference sequence). The CDR3 contains 16 residues. In DNA form, the CDR3 reads TGTGCCACCTCGCCGGGACTAGCGGGAGGGCCCGACGAGCAGTACTTC. Protein: CATSPGLAGGPDEQYF.

This clone turned up a few times. The chain employs TRBV15 and TRBJ2-6, with D perhaps TRBD2 (6 bases). The CDR3 covers 19 residues. CDR1 is LNHNV and CDR2 is YYDKDF in the germline V gene (reference sequence). Trimming cost V 6 bases and J 0 bases, with 21 bases left between them. The CDR3 spells CATRVRPGVRASGANVLTF. In nucleotides, the CDR3 is TGTGCCACCAGGGTTCGTCCGGGGGTACGCGCCTCTGGGGCCAACGTCCTGACTTTC.

CDR3 in DNA: TGCAGCGTTGAACGCTTACAATACAATGAGCAGTTCTTC. This sequence encodes CSVERLQYNEQFF. V gene TRBV29-1 combines with J gene TRBJ2-1; D gene ambiguous. CDR3 length: 13 amino acids. Germline values: CDR1 SQVTM, CDR2 ANQGSEA. Trimming left V 2 bases short and J 4 bases short, with 9 bases between.

The chain combines TRBV5-4 with TRBJ2-3; D is perhaps TRBD2 (6 bases). Germline V gene data show CDR1 as SGHNT and CDR2 as YYREEE (reference sequence). CDR3 length equals 14 residues. V lost 5 bases to trimming and J lost 4 bases, with 14 bases between them. This chain's CDR3 is CASSSVAASDTQYF. CDR3 nucleotide sequence: TGTGCCAGCAGTTCCGTAGCGGCATCAGATACGCAGTATTTT.

The CDR3 region is CASSRLVDYPKNIQYF. The DNA of the CDR3 is TGTGCCAGTAGCCGCTTAGTGGACTATCCCAAAAACATTCAGTACTTC. V gene TRBV19 combines with J gene TRBJ2-4; a weak D match, TRBD2 (6 bases). CDR1 LNHDA and CDR2 SQIVND come from the germline V gene (reference sequence). V shed 6 bases and J shed 2 bases, with 17 bases lying between them. The CDR3 contains 16 residues. Based on the CDR3 plus reference TRBV19 and TRBJ2-4, the full variable domain is DGGITQSPKYLFRKEGQNVTLSCEQNLNHDAMYWYRQDPGQGLRLIYYSQIVNDFQKGDIAEGYSVSREKKESFPLTVTSAQKNPTAFYLCASSRLVDYPKNIQYFGAGTRLSVL.

This chain links TRBV4-2 with TRBJ1-2; a weak D match, TRBD1 (5 bases). The CDR3 has 16 residues. The V end was cut by 0 bases, the J end by 4 bases, with 15 bases between. Germline V gene data show CDR1 as LGHNA and CDR2 as YNFKEQ. The CDR3 sequence: CASSQERQSESYGYTF. The CDR3 DNA follows: TGTGCCAGCAGCCAAGAGAGACAGTCGGAAAGCTATGGCTACACCTTC.

The gene calls are TRBV30 and TRBJ2-5, with TRBD2 identical over 9 bases. Trimming cost V 0 bases and J 6 bases; bases outside gene matches: 17. Germline V gene data show CDR1 as GTSNPN and CDR2 as SVGIG (reference sequence). The CDR3 covers 18 residues. The CDR3, as DNA: TGTGCCTGGAGTGTGCTTCGTATGGGGACTAGCCGTCGGAAGACCCAGTACTTC. This gives the protein CAWSVLRMGTSRRKTQYF.

The chain links TRBV5-1 to TRBJ2-1; 8 bases are a match to TRBD1. This CDR3 region has 15 residues. After removal of 0 bases from V and 6 bases from J, the junction contained 5 bases not matched to a gene. Germline assignment: CDR1 SGHRS and CDR2 YFSETQ. CDR3 nucleotide sequence: TGCGCCAGCAGCTTGGCCGGACAGGGCTCCAATGAGCAGTTCTTC. Its translation is CASSLAGQGSNEQFF.

The chain recombines TRBV29-1 with TRBJ1-3; tentatively, D is TRBD1 (6 bases). Trimming took 4 bases from V and 0 from J, leaving 10 bases between them. The CDR3 has 14 amino acids. Per germline, CDR1 SQVTM and CDR2 ANQGSEA. The CDR3 protein is CSVGTVTSGNTIYF. The CDR3 coding sequence is TGCAGCGTTGGGACAGTGACCTCTGGAAACACCATATATTTT.

The rearrangement joins TRBV4-1 to TRBJ2-5; 13 nucleotides agree with TRBD2. This CDR3 has 17 residues. Germline V gene data show CDR1 as MGHRA and CDR2 as YSYEKL. Trimming removed 1 base from V and 5 bases from J; junction bases left unmatched: 7. The CDR3 loop is CASSQGQLAGGRETQYF. The CDR3 DNA follows: TGCGCCAGCAGCCAAGGCCAACTAGCGGGAGGGCGGGAGACCCAGTACTTC.

V gene TRBV4-1 combines with J gene TRBJ2-7; D is possibly TRBD2 (7 bases). This CDR3 region has 16 residues. Deletions cut 1 base from V and 0 bases from J, with 13 bases between. CDR1 is MGHRA, CDR2 YSYEKL, per germline. The CDR3 sequence is CASSQGLADSSYEQYF. The CDR3 DNA sequence: TGCGCCAGCAGCCAAGGGCTAGCGGACAGCTCCTACGAGCAGTACTTC.

The sample holds a few counts of this clone. The CDR3 reads CSVEDLGGRADEQFF. For the CDR3, the DNA is TGCAGCGTTGAAGATCTGGGCGGGAGGGCCGATGAGCAGTTCTTC. The chain employs TRBV29-1 and TRBJ2-1, with 9 bases matching TRBD2. The CDR3 has 15 residues. With V trimmed by 0 bases and J by 8 bases, 8 bases remained unmatched. Germline values: CDR1 SQVTM, CDR2 ANQGSEA.

There are a few counts of this clone. J is TRBJ2-5 and V is TRBV20-1; tentative D call: TRBD2 (5 bases). Trimming took 3 bases from V and 9 from J, leaving 11 bases between them. The CDR3 runs to 11 residues. From germline, CDR1 is DFQATT and CDR2 SNEGSKA (reference sequence). The DNA for the CDR3 is TGCAGTGCTAGTCGGGGAGCGTCCCAGTACTTC. Its protein product is CSASRGASQYF.